The 22 T cell receptor beta chains listed next were all sequenced from one sample in a study of T cell repertoires in cytomegalovirus infection. TCRdb re-called the reads through MiXCR, storing one row per CDR3 protein. The top ten clones hold over 11% of a sample with about 920,000 distinct CDR3 sequences, about a third of them seen once. No antigens are known for them. The sample was cultured CD8+ T cells from PBMCs, taken from culture after CMV antigen stimulation. The source is a human donor in good health (CMV status not recorded). Some clones in this sample may be carry-over from other donors' samples.

This clonotype was seen only a few times. The rearrangement joins TRBV7-9 to TRBJ2-5, with D possibly matching TRBD1 (6 bases). The V end lost 5 bases, the J end lost 1 base, and 11 bases lay between the germline ends. CDR3 size: 14 residues. Germline-derived CDR1 and CDR2 are SEHNR and FQNEAQ (reference sequence). This chain's CDR3 is CASSLGTLQETQYF. The DNA of the CDR3 is TGTGCCAGCAGCCTTGGGACACTCCAAGAGACCCAGTACTTC.

The V call is TRBV9, the J call TRBJ2-1; D uncertain. The length of the CDR3 is 14 residues. CDR1 and CDR2 from the germline V gene are SGDLS and YYNGEE. Between the trimmed V and J ends, which lost 0 bases and 6 bases, there was a span of 10 bases. The CDR3 DNA sequence: TGTGCCAGCAGCGTAGGGGGTAGTTTCAATGAGCAGTTCTTC. This sequence encodes CASSVGGSFNEQFF.

The chain links TRBV27 to TRBJ2-7, with D unresolved. Trimming took off 0 bases at V and 4 bases at J, with 10 bases between the two ends. The CDR3 contains 14 residues. CDR1 and CDR2 (germline): MNHEY, SMNVEV (reference sequence). The CDR3 DNA follows: TGTGCCAGCAGTTTATCGAGACGGAGTTACGAGCAGTACTTC. Translating it yields CASSLSRRSYEQYF.

The V call is TRBV27, the J call TRBJ2-7; the match to TRBD1 covers 7 bases. The CDR3 has 15 residues. Germline CDR1 MNHEY, CDR2 SMNVEV (reference sequence). The trim removed 2 bases at V and 6 bases at J, leaving 10 bases unmatched. The CDR3 DNA is TGTGCCAGCAGTTTAGGGGACAGAATCCTCTTCGAGCAGTACTTC. As protein: CASSLGDRILFEQYF.

This clonotype occurred a few times. CDR3 residues: CASSPRAMITDTQYF. The CDR3 region has the DNA TGTGCCAGCAGTCCCAGGGCCATGATCACAGATACGCAGTATTTT. This sequence joins TRBV28 and TRBJ2-3; weak D call: TRBD1 (5 bases). The germline V gene encodes CDR1 MDHEN and CDR2 SYDVKM. Trimming removed 5 bases from V and 2 bases from J, with 14 bases in between. There are 15 residues in the CDR3.

This clonotype has just a few counts. This chain links TRBV19 with TRBJ1-1; unclear D gene. Germline V gene data show CDR1 as LNHDA and CDR2 as SQIVND (reference sequence). The CDR3 is made up of 15 amino acids. The V and J ends lost 6 bases and 1 base respectively, with 15 bases between them. CDR3 region: CASSKKPTANTEAFF. For the CDR3, the DNA is TGTGCCAGTAGCAAGAAGCCCACAGCGAACACTGAAGCTTTCTTT.

This chain links TRBV9 with TRBJ2-4; D not resolved. V was pared by 0 bases and J by 5 bases, with 3 bases between. Per the germline V gene, CDR1 is SGDLS and CDR2 is YYNGEE. The CDR3 spans 12 residues. The CDR3 sequence is CASSVGENIQYF. DNA of the CDR3: TGTGCCAGCAGCGTAGGGGAAAACATTCAGTACTTC.

This chain uses TRBV7-8 with TRBJ2-2, with D perhaps TRBD1 (5 bases). Trimming stripped 2 bases from V and 2 bases from J, with 9 bases between. In germline, CDR1 is SGHVS, CDR2 FQNEAQ. The CDR3 sequence is 15 residues long. CDR3 loop: CASSLSGHNTGELFF. The CDR3 DNA reads TGTGCCAGCAGCTTATCAGGACACAACACCGGGGAGCTGTTTTTT.

A few counts support this clonotype. The CDR3, as DNA: TGCGCCAGCAGCCGGGATCCCGAGACGGACTATGGCTACACCTTC. Amino acids: CASSRDPETDYGYTF. The chain joins TRBV4-3 to TRBJ1-2; D is uncertain. CDR3 size: 15 residues. The germline V gene has CDR1 LGHNA and CDR2 YSLEER. V was clipped by 4 bases and J by 3 bases, with 15 bases between them.

This clonotype has a handful of counts. This clone may be a read error of a much larger clone one base away. The chain uses TRBV7-2 and TRBJ2-5; 10 nucleotides agree with TRBD2. CDR3 size: 15 residues. Germline assignment: CDR1 SGHTA and CDR2 FQGNSA. CDR3 loop: CAGSLELAGYETQYF. CDR3 DNA sequence: TGTGCCGGCAGCTTAGAACTAGCGGGGTACGAGACCCAGTACTTC.

This clonotype was observed at least ten times. The rearrangement uses TRBV7-2 and TRBJ2-1, with 7 bases that match TRBD1. The germline V gene encodes CDR1 SGHTA and CDR2 FQGNSA. This CDR3 spans 15 amino acids. Germline trimming cut 4 bases from V and 5 bases from J; bases unmatched to any gene: 8. The CDR3 DNA follows: TGTGCCAGCAGCTCTACAGGGGAATGGGACAATGAGCAGTTCTTC. Translation gives CASSSTGEWDNEQFF.

This clonotype was seen a handful of times. This chain uses TRBV12-5 with TRBJ2-1; 8 bases align to TRBD2. The V segment lost 5 bases and the J segment 4 bases; nucleotides outside the gene matches: 10. There are 16 residues in the CDR3. Per the germline V gene, CDR1 is LGHNT and CDR2 is FRNRAP. CDR3 loop: CASGILSGGDYNEQFF. The CDR3 nucleotides read TGTGCTAGTGGTATCTTAAGCGGGGGTGATTACAATGAGCAGTTCTTC.

J is TRBJ1-6 and V is TRBV4-1; TRBD1 might be the D (5 bases). Germline V gives CDR1 MGHRA, CDR2 YSYEKL. The CDR3 is 16 amino acids. V was cut by 4 bases and J by 7 bases, with 17 bases left in between. The CDR3 nucleotides read TGCGCCAGCAGCCTGAATCCGGGACCTTCAAATTCACCCCTCCACTTT. This encodes CASSLNPGPSNSPLHF.

The rearrangement uses TRBV7-6 and TRBJ1-1; tentatively, D is TRBD1 (6 bases). CDR1 and CDR2 (germline): SGHVS, FNYEAQ. The CDR3 runs 12 residues. The germline V and J ends were trimmed by 5 bases and 11 bases, with 15 bases remaining between them. Here the CDR3 reads CASSIEPGAAFF. The CDR3 bases are TGTGCCAGCAGCATAGAGCCAGGGGCCGCTTTCTTT.

The chain carries TRBV6-5 and TRBJ2-1; D perhaps matches TRBD2 (5 bases). Trimming pared 2 bases from V and 4 bases from J, leaving 15 bases between. Looked up from germline, CDR1 is MNHEY and CDR2 is SVGAGI. CDR3 size: 16 residues. CDR3 nucleotide sequence: TGTGCCAGCAGTTACACCCACAGTTCGGGATACAATGAGCAGTTCTTC. Protein sequence: CASSYTHSSGYNEQFF.

This clonotype was counted a few times. The chain carries TRBV18 and TRBJ1-5, with 10 bases that match TRBD1. Germline CDR1 KGHSH, CDR2 LQKENI. The CDR3 is made up of 20 amino acids. The V segment lost 0 bases and the J segment 9 bases; nucleotides outside the gene matches: 20. The CDR3 loop is CASSPPDRDLSGTGDPPQHF. Written as DNA, the CDR3 is TGTGCCAGCTCACCACCAGACCGGGACCTTTCCGGGACAGGGGATCCGCCCCAGCATTTT.

The chain has TRBV4-1 and TRBJ2-7, with 11 bases matching TRBD1. CDR3 length: 15 amino acids. Germline V gene sequence: CDR1 MGHRA, CDR2 YSYEKL. With 0 bases clipped from V and 4 bases from J, the junction kept 2 bases outside the gene matches. The CDR3 sequence is CASSQEGTGGYEQYF. For the CDR3, the DNA is TGCGCCAGCAGCCAAGAGGGGACAGGGGGATACGAGCAGTACTTC.

The gene calls are TRBV19 and TRBJ1-4; D is possibly TRBD1 (5 bases). The germline V gene encodes CDR1 LNHDA and CDR2 SQIVND (reference sequence). The CDR3 is 13 amino acids. Trimming left V 11 bases short and J 4 bases short, with 14 bases between. The CDR3 DNA follows: TGTGCCGCGGCTGGGGGTGATAATGAAAAACTGTTTTTT. The encoded protein is CAAAGGDNEKLFF. The whole variable domain, filled in from reference TRBV19 and TRBJ1-4, reads DGGITQSPKYLFRKEGQNVTLSCEQNLNHDAMYWYRQDPGQGLRLIYYSQIVNDFQKGDIAEGYSVSREKKESFPLTVTSAQKNPTAFYLCAAAGGDNEKLFFGSGTQLSVL.

The chain has TRBV19 and TRBJ1-2, with 11 bases aligning to TRBD1. This CDR3 has 18 amino acids. The V gene's germline CDR1 is LNHDA and CDR2 SQIVND (reference sequence). The V segment lost 1 base and the J segment 0 bases; nucleotides outside the gene matches: 7. The CDR3 protein is CASSIGRTGGATNYGYTF. The CDR3 DNA sequence: TGTGCCAGTAGTATAGGTAGGACAGGGGGCGCAACTAACTATGGCTACACCTTC. Drawing the rest from reference TRBV19 and TRBJ1-2, the complete variable domain is DGGITQSPKYLFRKEGQNVTLSCEQNLNHDAMYWYRQDPGQGLRLIYYSQIVNDFQKGDIAEGYSVSREKKESFPLTVTSAQKNPTAFYLCASSIGRTGGATNYGYTFGSGTRLTVV.

The chain is built from TRBV29-1 and TRBJ2-7; 10 bases line up with TRBD2. The CDR3 length is 15 residues. From germline, CDR1 is SQVTM and CDR2 ANQGSEA. V shed 3 bases, J shed 1 base, and the junction held 6 bases outside the gene matches. For the CDR3, the DNA is TGCAGCGTTGAGCAGACTAGCGGGCCATCCTACGAGCAGTACTTC. Translating it yields CSVEQTSGPSYEQYF.

This clonotype was seen repeatedly, ten times or more. The chain links TRBV7-8 to TRBJ2-7; D is unclear. CDR3 length equals 15 residues. Germline CDR1 reads SGHVS; CDR2 reads FQNEAQ. V lost 4 bases, J lost 0 bases, and 13 bases lay in between. CDR3 sequence reads: CASSSDARSSYEQYF. Here the CDR3 DNA reads TGTGCCAGCAGCTCCGACGCCAGGAGCTCCTACGAGCAGTACTTC.

This clonotype turned up a few times. The CDR3 region is CAIKREANRGLRNTGELFF. CDR3 bases: TGTGCCATCAAACGAGAAGCGAACAGGGGGCTAAGGAACACCGGGGAGCTGTTTTTT. V and J are TRBV10-3 and TRBJ2-2, with 9 bases aligning to TRBD1. CDR3 size: 19 residues. V lost 7 bases to trimming and J lost 1 base; unmatched junction nucleotides: 16. The germline CDR1 and CDR2 sequences are ENHRY and SYGVKD.